Listed below are T cell receptor beta chains from one sample, sequenced in a study of blood T cell repertoires in COVID-19. Profiling relied on immunoSEQ multiplex PCR, and the TCRdb table lists in-frame clones only, not all of them. The table has fewer than 250,000 clones, less than 90% seen once; the top ten hold 2% to 2.5%. Source material: peripheral blood. Source of these receptors: a woman aged 45-59 years with acute or convalescent COVID-19. Each CDR3 is given with its conserved first and last residue. The D gene is left open where the match is weak. Clone size is given for some rows only: seen once, a few or many times, or a class if the clone is expanded.

clone size	D gene	V gene	J gene	CDR3 DNA	CDR3 protein
few	-	TRBV7-2	TRBJ1-3	TGTGCCAGCAGCCTAGGGATCGGGTCCGGAAACACCATATATTTT	CASSLGIGSGNTIYF
-	TRBD1	TRBV29-1	TRBJ2-7	TGCAGCGTTGAGTCCGACAGGGGGCCTTACGAGCAGTACTTC	CSVESDRGPYEQYF
-	-	TRBV7-8	TRBJ2-3	TGTGCCAGCAGCGGCCGGGGCACAGATACGCAGTATTTT	CASSGRGTDTQYF
-	-	TRBV10-3	TRBJ2-7	TGTGCCATCAGTGATAACTACGAGCAGTACTTC	CAISDNYEQYF
-	TRBD1	TRBV3-1/TRBV3-2	TRBJ1-1	TGTGCCAGCAGCCAACCCGGACAGGGTAATACTGAAGCTTTCTTT	CASSQPGQGNTEAFF
-	-	TRBV7-9	TRBJ2-5	TGTGCCAGCAGCCTCCCCGGGGTTCACAAAGAGACCCAGTACTTC	CASSLPGVHKETQYF
-	-	TRBV11-2	TRBJ2-7	TGTGCCAGCAGCCCGGCGGGCTACGAGCAGTACTTC	CASSPAGYEQYF
-	-	TRBV12-3/TRBV12-4	TRBJ2-3	TGTGCCTCGCGCGGGGGCCTGGTTCGTCCGCAGTATTTT	CASRGGLVRPQYF
-	-	TRBV19	TRBJ1-2	TGTGCCAGTAGTATAGGAGGCAGCTATGGCTACACCTTC	CASSIGGSYGYTF
-	TRBD2	TRBV7-2	TRBJ2-3	TGTGCCAGCAGCCCTGGGACTAGCGGGATCGGGGATACGCAGTATTTT	CASSPGTSGIGDTQYF
-	-	TRBV4-3	TRBJ2-1	TGCGCCAGCAGCCAAGGCCAAACAGTCTACAATGAGCAGTTCTTC	CASSQGQTVYNEQFF
-	-	TRBV7-2	TRBJ2-7	TGTGCCAGCAGCTTAGGGGCGGGACTCCCCTACGAGCAGTACTTC	CASSLGAGLPYEQYF
-	TRBD1	TRBV24-1	TRBJ2-5	TGTGCCACCAGCTCCGGGACAGGGGGCATGGAGACCCAGTACTTC	CATSSGTGGMETQYF
-	-	TRBV29-1	TRBJ2-3	TGCAGCGTTGATCCGGGAACAGATACGCAGTATTTT	CSVDPGTDTQYF
-	TRBD1	TRBV10-3	TRBJ2-1	TGTGCCATCAGTGCGGGACAGAATTCCTACAATGAGCAGTTCTTC	CAISAGQNSYNEQFF
-	-	TRBV30	TRBJ1-2	TGTGCCTGGAGTCCAGGACAGCTCTTTAACTATGGCTACACCTTC	CAWSPGQLFNYGYTF
-	TRBD1	TRBV6-2/TRBV6-3	TRBJ1-5	TGTGCCAGCAGCTCGACAGGGGGAATTATCCAGCCCCAGCATTTT	CASSSTGGIIQPQHF
once	TRBD1	TRBV24-1	TRBJ2-3	TGTGCCACCAGTGATCCAGGGGGCGGTGGAACAGATACGCAGTATTTT	CATSDPGGGGTDTQYF
-	-	TRBV6-5	TRBJ2-1	TGTGCCAGCAGTTACTCGTCAGGTAATGAGCAGTTCTTC	CASSYSSGNEQFF
-	-	TRBV4-3	TRBJ2-7	TGCGCCAGCAGCCAACTTGGGCAGGGGAACTACGAGCAGTACTTC	CASSQLGQGNYEQYF
-	TRBD1	TRBV30	TRBJ1-2	TGTGCCGGGGCCCTGGGGACAGGGGCCTATGGCTACACCTTC	CAGALGTGAYGYTF
-	-	TRBV4-3	TRBJ1-2	TGCGCCAGCAGCCAAGCAGGCCTGATTTATGGCTACACCTTC	CASSQAGLIYGYTF
once	-	TRBV10-3	TRBJ1-5	TGTGCCATCAGCCGCTTAGGGGACAATCAGCCCCAGCATTTT	CAISRLGDNQPQHF
once	TRBD2	TRBV25-1	TRBJ2-1	TGTGCCAGCACTGGGCTAGCGGGGGACAATGAGCAGTTCTTC	CASTGLAGDNEQFF
-	-	TRBV9	TRBJ2-2	TGTGCCAGCAGCGCCCAGAGACAGCCGGACACCGGGGAGCTGTTTTTT	CASSAQRQPDTGELFF
-	-	TRBV18	TRBJ2-7	TGTGCCAGCTCCCAAGGACAGCTTTCCTACGAGCAGTACTTC	CASSQGQLSYEQYF
-	-	TRBV2	TRBJ2-7	TGTGTCAAACCCCGGACGGGACACCACTACGAGCAGTACTTC	CVKPRTGHHYEQYF
-	TRBD2	TRBV5-1	TRBJ2-7	TGCGCCAGCAGCTTGGCAATGCTAGCGGGGGTCGAGCAGTACTTC	CASSLAMLAGVEQYF
-	TRBD2	TRBV25-1	TRBJ2-1	TGTGCCAGCAGTGAATTTGGGGGGGCCTACAATGAGCAGTTCTTC	CASSEFGGAYNEQFF
-	-	TRBV2	TRBJ2-2	TGTGCCAGCAGTCAGACTTTCACCGGGGAGCTGTTTTTT	CASSQTFTGELFF
-	-	TRBV19	TRBJ2-4	TGTGCCAGTACTCATGCGGGTCTAGCCAAAAACATTCAGTACTTC	CASTHAGLAKNIQYF
-	-	TRBV27	TRBJ1-6	TGTGCCAGCAGTAGGATAGGGGGTTTGGGTAATTCACCCCTCCACTTT	CASSRIGGLGNSPLHF
-	-	TRBV19	TRBJ2-1	TGTGCCAGTAGTGTAGCGGTCGTCTACAATGAGCAGTTCTTC	CASSVAVVYNEQFF
-	TRBD1	TRBV30	TRBJ1-2	TGTGCCTGGACCAAAGGACAGGCCAGCAACTATGGCTACACCTTC	CAWTKGQASNYGYTF
-	TRBD2	TRBV3-1/TRBV3-2	TRBJ2-7	TGTGCCAGCAGCCAAAATTTAGCGGGGGGCCCCAAGTTC	CASSQNLAGGPKF
-	-	TRBV7-9	TRBJ2-3	TGTGCCAGCAGCTTATCCGGGATTACAGATACGCAGTATTTT	CASSLSGITDTQYF
-	TRBD2	TRBV27	TRBJ2-7	TGTGCCAGCAGGAAACTAGCGGGAGGGCCCAACGAGCAGTACTTC	CASRKLAGGPNEQYF